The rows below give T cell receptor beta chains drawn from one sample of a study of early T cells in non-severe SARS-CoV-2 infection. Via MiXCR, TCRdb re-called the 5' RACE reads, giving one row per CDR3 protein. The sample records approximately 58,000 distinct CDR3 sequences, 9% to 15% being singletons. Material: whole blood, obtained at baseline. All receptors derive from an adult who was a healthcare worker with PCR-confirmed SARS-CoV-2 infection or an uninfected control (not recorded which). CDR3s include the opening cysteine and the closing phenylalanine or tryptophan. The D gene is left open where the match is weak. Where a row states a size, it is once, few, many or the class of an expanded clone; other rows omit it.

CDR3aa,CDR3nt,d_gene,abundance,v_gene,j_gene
CASSQTRNSAYEQYF,TGTGCCAGCAGCCAAACTCGAAACTCAGCCTACGAGCAGTACTTC,.,few,TRBV11-2,TRBJ2-7
CSARDGNTEAFF,TGCAGTGCCCGTGACGGGAACACTGAAGCTTTCTTT,.,.,TRBV20-1,TRBJ1-1
CASSQANYGYTF,TGCGCCAGCAGCCAAGCTAACTATGGCTACACCTTC,.,many,TRBV4-3,TRBJ1-2
CASRGEGANVLTF,TGTGCCAGCAGGGGGGAGGGGGCCAACGTCCTGACTTTC,.,few,TRBV6-6,TRBJ2-6
CASSFQLEYGYTF,TGTGCCAGCAGTTTCCAATTGGAGTATGGCTACACCTTC,.,few,TRBV28,TRBJ1-2
CASSPKSWTGYGTEAFF,TGTGCCAGCAGCCCGAAGAGCTGGACAGGGTACGGCACTGAAGCTTTCTTT,TRBD1,many,TRBV14,TRBJ1-1
CASLATSGPYNEQFF,TGCGCCAGCCTAGCGACTAGCGGTCCCTACAATGAGCAGTTCTTC,TRBD2,.,TRBV5-1,TRBJ2-1
CASSEEGAYGSPLHF,TGTGCCAGCAGTGAGGAGGGGGCGTACGGTTCACCCCTCCACTTT,TRBD1,few,TRBV12-3/TRBV12-4,TRBJ1-6
CSVALLAGVEQYF,TGCAGCGTTGCGTTACTAGCGGGAGTCGAGCAGTACTTC,TRBD2,few,TRBV29-1,TRBJ2-7
CASSPRGGGPSQPQHF,TGTGCCAGCAGTCCCCGGGGGGGCGGCCCTAGCCAGCCCCAGCATTTT,.,few,TRBV28,TRBJ1-5
CASRGELRSYNEQFF,TGTGCCAGCAGGGGAGAGCTTCGATCCTACAATGAGCAGTTCTTC,.,few,TRBV28,TRBJ2-1
CASSSEEGQGAYNEQFF,TGTGCCAGCAGCTCCGAGGAGGGACAGGGGGCGTACAATGAGCAGTTCTTC,TRBD1,.,TRBV11-2,TRBJ2-1
CASKITQGLAETQYF,TGCGCCAGCAAAATAACACAAGGGCTGGCAGAGACCCAGTACTTC,.,few,TRBV10-1,TRBJ2-5
CSVDRLGSNTGELFF,TGCAGCGTTGACAGACTAGGTTCGAACACCGGGGAGCTGTTTTTT,.,few,TRBV29-1,TRBJ2-2
CASRLAGPTDTQYF,TGTGCCAGCCGGCTAGCGGGACCCACAGATACGCAGTATTTT,TRBD2,.,TRBV27,TRBJ2-3
CASSLGASENSYEQYF,TGTGCCAGCAGCTTAGGCGCTAGCGAGAACTCCTACGAGCAGTACTTC,.,few,TRBV7-6,TRBJ2-7
CASSRSTDTQYF,TGTGCCAGCAGCAGATCCACAGATACGCAGTATTTT,.,many,TRBV11-2,TRBJ2-3
CASSPARGKYEQYF,TGTGCCAGCTCACCGGCCAGGGGGAAATACGAGCAGTACTTC,TRBD1,.,TRBV18,TRBJ2-7
CSVGFQSSYEQYF,TGCAGCGTTGGCTTCCAGAGCTCCTACGAGCAGTACTTC,.,.,TRBV29-1,TRBJ2-7
CASSQGYRGRLETQYF,TGTGCCAGCAGCCAAGGCTACAGGGGGCGGTTAGAGACCCAGTACTTC,TRBD1,few,TRBV14,TRBJ2-5
CASSYTGTNEKLFF,TGTGCCAGCAGTTATACAGGAACTAATGAAAAACTGTTTTTT,.,many,TRBV6-5,TRBJ1-4
CSQGTDYTYEQYF,TGCAGCCAGGGAACAGACTACACCTACGAGCAGTACTTC,.,many,TRBV20-1,TRBJ2-7
CASSLAFGPVSSYNEQFF,TGTGCCAGCAGCTTAGCCTTTGGACCAGTGAGCTCCTACAATGAGCAGTTCTTC,.,few,TRBV7-8,TRBJ2-1
CARSIFTSGSSEQYF,TGTGCCAGGTCGATTTTTACTAGCGGGAGTTCCGAGCAGTACTTC,TRBD2,few,TRBV19,TRBJ2-7
CASSQDEHQPQHF,TGTGCCAGCAGCCAAGACGAGCATCAGCCCCAGCATTTT,.,few,TRBV3-1,TRBJ1-5
CASSKGATNEKLFF,TGTGCCAGCAGCAAAGGGGCAACTAATGAAAAACTGTTTTTT,.,.,TRBV6-5,TRBJ1-4
CSAISTGDSNQPQHF,TGCAGTGCTATTAGCACGGGGGATAGCAATCAGCCCCAGCATTTT,.,few,TRBV20-1,TRBJ1-5
CASSPRQGGGSGANVLTF,TGTGCCAGCAGTCCCCGACAGGGTGGGGGATCTGGGGCCAACGTCCTGACTTTC,TRBD1,few,TRBV6-5,TRBJ2-6
CASSTYQGEETQYF,TGTGCCAGCAGCACTTACCAGGGGGAAGAGACCCAGTACTTC,TRBD1,.,TRBV7-9,TRBJ2-5
CAIRGLGEGRGIADTQYF,TGTGCCATCCGGGGTTTGGGGGAAGGTCGAGGAATCGCAGATACGCAGTATTTT,.,few,TRBV10-3,TRBJ2-3
CASSQEAGGNTGELFF,TGTGCCAGCAGTCAAGAAGCGGGAGGGAACACCGGGGAGCTGTTTTTT,TRBD2,few,TRBV6-4,TRBJ2-2
CASRTADDYGYTF,TGTGCCAGCAGGACCGCCGACGACTATGGCTACACCTTC,.,many,TRBV6-2/TRBV6-3,TRBJ1-2
CASSLVTALRGYNEQFF,TGTGCCAGCAGCTTAGTTACCGCCCTTCGGGGATACAATGAGCAGTTCTTC,.,many,TRBV13,TRBJ2-1
CASSLRWTSVGHEQYF,TGTGCCAGCAGCCTACGGTGGACTAGCGTAGGTCACGAGCAGTACTTC,TRBD2,.,TRBV7-2,TRBJ2-7
CASSYPPYRSGGGITDTQYF,TGTGCCAGCAGCTATCCTCCATATAGGTCGGGAGGCGGCATCACAGATACGCAGTATTTT,TRBD2,.,TRBV28,TRBJ2-3
CASSYDFQTYEQYF,TGTGCCAGCAGTTACGACTTCCAGACCTACGAGCAGTACTTC,.,.,TRBV6-5,TRBJ2-7
CASSPAQGTNTEAFF,TGTGCCAGCAGCCCGGCACAGGGGACGAACACTGAAGCTTTCTTT,TRBD1,.,TRBV7-9,TRBJ1-1
CATSDTSGSGQETQYF,TGTGCCACCAGTGACACAAGCGGGAGCGGCCAAGAGACCCAGTACTTC,TRBD2,.,TRBV24-1,TRBJ2-5
CASSFIPPGDTQYF,TGTGCCAGCAGCTTTATACCGCCCGGGGATACGCAGTATTTT,.,many,TRBV9,TRBJ2-3
CASSPKASVDSYEQYF,TGTGCCAGCAGCCCCAAAGCCAGCGTCGACTCCTACGAGCAGTACTTC,.,.,TRBV4-2,TRBJ2-7
CASSLGTPGQSYEQYF,TGTGCCAGCAGCTTAGGGACCCCGGGACAGTCCTACGAGCAGTACTTC,TRBD1,few,TRBV7-8,TRBJ2-7
CASSQDKEPRGAGELFF,TGCGCCAGCAGCCAAGACAAAGAGCCCCGGGGGGCCGGGGAGCTGTTTTTT,TRBD2,many,TRBV4-3,TRBJ2-2
CASSFSYGRGDKNIQYF,TGTGCCAGCAGCTTTTCCTACGGGAGAGGGGACAAAAACATTCAGTACTTC,.,few,TRBV28,TRBJ2-4
CASSSWAGSNTF,TGTGCCAGCAGTTCCTGGGCAGGGAGTAACACCTTC,.,few,TRBV12-3/TRBV12-4,TRBJ1-2
CASSRAGRQTYEQYF,TGTGCCAGCAGCCGCGCAGGGAGGCAGACGTACGAGCAGTACTTC,.,.,TRBV11-2,TRBJ2-7
CASRGGSSYEQYF,TGCGCCAGCAGAGGTGGCAGCTCCTACGAGCAGTACTTC,.,many,TRBV10-2,TRBJ2-7
CASSFRLGEKTQYF,TGCGCCAGCAGCTTCCGACTGGGCGAGAAGACCCAGTACTTC,.,.,TRBV5-1,TRBJ2-5
CASSLEQVVAGYNEQFF,TGTGCCAGCAGCTTGGAACAGGTAGTAGCGGGATATAATGAGCAGTTCTTC,TRBD2,.,TRBV11-2,TRBJ2-1
CASSSRLGSNEQFF,TGCGCCAGCAGCTCCCGACTTGGAAGCAATGAGCAGTTCTTC,.,many,TRBV5-1,TRBJ2-1
CASSETSGRKGETQYF,TGTGCCAGCAGTGAGACTAGCGGTCGGAAGGGGGAGACCCAGTACTTC,TRBD2,few,TRBV28,TRBJ2-5
CASSLSLGEGTDTQYF,TGTGCCAGCAGCCTGTCCCTAGGCGAAGGCACAGATACGCAGTATTTT,.,.,TRBV7-2,TRBJ2-3
CASSPPGQGPNTGELFF,TGTGCCAGCAGCCCTCCGGGACAGGGACCGAACACCGGGGAGCTGTTTTTT,TRBD1,few,TRBV7-9,TRBJ2-2
CASSLGGGHQETQYF,TGTGCCAGCAGCTTAGGGGGAGGACATCAAGAGACCCAGTACTTC,.,few,TRBV7-6,TRBJ2-5
CASSSGTGITSTDTQYF,TGTGCCAGCAGCTCCGGGACAGGTATTACGAGCACAGATACGCAGTATTTT,TRBD1,few,TRBV7-6,TRBJ2-3
CAISEPGTSYEQYF,TGTGCCATCAGTGAGCCCGGGACATCCTACGAGCAGTACTTC,.,.,TRBV10-3,TRBJ2-7